This TCR beta chain emerged from a study of identical twins. Study observations and caveats: For out-of-frame alpha sequences shared by twins, low generation probability was in excess. Cross-sectional statistics, not tracking of the same donors, supported the conclusions.

On this clonotype: As yet, its antigen is unknown.

The V gene end was trimmed by 1 base and the J gene end by 5 bases; junction bases not matched to a gene: 11. Germline CDR1 reads DFQATT; CDR2 reads SNEGSKA (reference sequence). The CDR3 is made up of 17 amino acids. TCRdb recomputed calls from the 5' RACE reads with MiXCR, one row per CDR3 protein. The sample consists of under 300,000 distinct CDR3 sequences, roughly 8.7% of them appearing once. The sample was also linked to a second study, of yellow fever vaccine responses in identical twins. From that second work: Vaccine T cell responses of twins reportedly seemed partly convergent and partly personalized.

The chain is built from TRBV20-1 and TRBJ2-5; 12 bases match TRBD2. This clonotype was sampled from a woman aged 18-29 years in good health. The sample comprised CD8+ T cells sorted from blood. The CDR3 DNA is TGCAGTGCTAGAGGGTTCCTAGCGGGGGGGCCGGGGGAGACCCAGTACTTC. The encoded protein is CSARGFLAGGPGETQYF.